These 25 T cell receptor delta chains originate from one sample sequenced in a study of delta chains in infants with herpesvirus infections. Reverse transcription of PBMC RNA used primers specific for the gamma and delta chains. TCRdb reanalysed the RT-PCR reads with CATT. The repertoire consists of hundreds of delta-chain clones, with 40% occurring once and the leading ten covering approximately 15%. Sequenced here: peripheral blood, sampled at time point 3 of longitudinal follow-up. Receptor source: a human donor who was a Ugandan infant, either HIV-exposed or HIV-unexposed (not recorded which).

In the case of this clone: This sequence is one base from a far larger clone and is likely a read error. CDR3 amino acids: CAFGAPLPFMGESSWDTRQMFF. CDR3 sequence (DNA): TGTGCTTTTGGGGCCCCTCTTCCGTTCATGGGGGAGAGCTCCTGGGACACCCGACAGATGTTTTTC. V and J are TRDV1 and TRDJ3, with 7 nucleotides matching TRDD3. Looked up from germline, CDR1 is TSWWSYY and CDR2 is QGS. This CDR3 spans 22 amino acids.

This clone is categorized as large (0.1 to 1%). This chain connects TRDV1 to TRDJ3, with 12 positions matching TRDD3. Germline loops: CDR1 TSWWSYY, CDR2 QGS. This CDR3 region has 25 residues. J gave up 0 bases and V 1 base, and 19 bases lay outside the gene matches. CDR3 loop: CALGERLLSIWGIRVSSWDTRQMFF. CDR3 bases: TGTGCTCTTGGGGAACGCCTACTTTCAATCTGGGGGATACGCGTGAGCTCCTGGGACACCCGACAGATGTTTTTC.

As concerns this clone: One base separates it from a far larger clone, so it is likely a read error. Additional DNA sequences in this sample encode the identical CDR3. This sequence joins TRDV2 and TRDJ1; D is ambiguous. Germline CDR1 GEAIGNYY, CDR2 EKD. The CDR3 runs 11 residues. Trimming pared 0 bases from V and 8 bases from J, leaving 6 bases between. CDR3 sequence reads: CACDTLSKLIF. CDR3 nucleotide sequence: TGTGCCTGTGACACCTTAAGCAAACTCATCTTT.

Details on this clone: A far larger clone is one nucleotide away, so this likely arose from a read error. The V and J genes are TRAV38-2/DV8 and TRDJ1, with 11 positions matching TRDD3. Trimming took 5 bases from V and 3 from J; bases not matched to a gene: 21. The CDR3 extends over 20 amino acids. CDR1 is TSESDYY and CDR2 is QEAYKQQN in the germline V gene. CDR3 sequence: CAYSEVVPWGILGDADKLIF. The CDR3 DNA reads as TGTGCTTATAGTGAGGTAGTGCCCTGGGGGATACTAGGGGACGCCGATAAACTCATCTTT.

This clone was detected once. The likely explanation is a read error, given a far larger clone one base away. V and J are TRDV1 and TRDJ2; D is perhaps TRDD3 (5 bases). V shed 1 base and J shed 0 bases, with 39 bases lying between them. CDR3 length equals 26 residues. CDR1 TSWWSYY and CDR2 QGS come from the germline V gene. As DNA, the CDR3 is TGTGCTCTTGGGGAACGACCTCCCCTAGAGAGGGGACTAGGGTGGGACTATTCCCCTTTGACAGCACAACTCTTCTTT. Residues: CALGERPPLERGLGWDYSPLTAQLFF.

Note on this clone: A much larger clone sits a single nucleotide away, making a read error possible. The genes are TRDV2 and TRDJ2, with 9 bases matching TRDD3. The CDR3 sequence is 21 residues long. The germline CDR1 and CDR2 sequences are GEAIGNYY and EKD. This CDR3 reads CACDASFPTGGSLALTTQLFF. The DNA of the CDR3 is TGTGCCTGTGACGCCTCTTTCCCTACTGGGGGAAGTTTAGCTTTGACAACACAACTCTTCTTT.

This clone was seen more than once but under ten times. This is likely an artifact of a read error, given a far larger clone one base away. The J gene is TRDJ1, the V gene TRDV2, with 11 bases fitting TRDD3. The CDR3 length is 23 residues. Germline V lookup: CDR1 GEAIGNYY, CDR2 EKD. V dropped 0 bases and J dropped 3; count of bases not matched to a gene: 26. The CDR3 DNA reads TGTGCCTGTGACACCGTTTCGGGGTCCTACGGAGTGGGGGATACGCGTATTTCCGATAAACTCATCTTT. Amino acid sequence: CACDTVSGSYGVGDTRISDKLIF.

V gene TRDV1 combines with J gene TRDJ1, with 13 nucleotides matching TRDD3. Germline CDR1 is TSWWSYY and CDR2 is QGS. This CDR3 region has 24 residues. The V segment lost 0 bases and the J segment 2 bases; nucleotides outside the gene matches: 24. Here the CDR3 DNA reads TGTGCTCTTGGGGAACTCACCGGATTCCGGGGACCGTACTGGGGGATACGGGGGACCGATAAACTCATCTTT. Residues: CALGELTGFRGPYWGIRGTDKLIF.

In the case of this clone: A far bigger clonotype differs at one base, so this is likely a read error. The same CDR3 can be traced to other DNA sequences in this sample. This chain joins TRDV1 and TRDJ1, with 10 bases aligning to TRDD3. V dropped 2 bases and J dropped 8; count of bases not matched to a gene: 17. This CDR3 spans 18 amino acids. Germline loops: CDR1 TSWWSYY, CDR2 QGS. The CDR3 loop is CALGESLFFWGIPAKLIF. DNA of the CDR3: TGTGCTCTTGGGGAATCCCTTTTCTTTTGGGGGATACCCGCCAAACTCATCTTT.

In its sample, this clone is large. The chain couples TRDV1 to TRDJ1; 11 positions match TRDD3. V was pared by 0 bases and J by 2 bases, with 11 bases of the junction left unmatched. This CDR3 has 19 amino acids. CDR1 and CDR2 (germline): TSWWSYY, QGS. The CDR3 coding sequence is TGTGCTCTTGGGGAACTTGGTCCTACGAACTGGGGGATAACCGATAAACTCATCTTT. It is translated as CALGELGPTNWGITDKLIF.

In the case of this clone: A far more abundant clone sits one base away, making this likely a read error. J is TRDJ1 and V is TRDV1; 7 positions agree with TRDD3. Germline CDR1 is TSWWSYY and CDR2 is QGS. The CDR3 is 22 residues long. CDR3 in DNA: TGTGCTCTTGTGGAACTCCCGTACTGGGGCCGAGCAACCAGGGCGTACACCGATAAACTCATCTTT. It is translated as CALVELPYWGRATRAYTDKLIF.

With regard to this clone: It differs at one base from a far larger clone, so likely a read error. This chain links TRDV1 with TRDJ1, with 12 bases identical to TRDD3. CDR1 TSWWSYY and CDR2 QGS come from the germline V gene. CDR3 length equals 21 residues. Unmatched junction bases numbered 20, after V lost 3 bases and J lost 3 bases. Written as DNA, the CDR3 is TGTGCTCTTGGGGATTCCAAATTCGTACTGGGGGATACCTCGCCCGCCGATAAACTCATCTTT. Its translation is CALGDSKFVLGDTSPADKLIF.

The CDR3 here is CALGDLAWGKLFF. CDR3 DNA: TGTGCTCTTGGGGACTTGGCTTGGGGGAAACTCTTCTTT. The chain has TRDV1 and TRDJ2, with 7 nucleotides matching TRDD3. The germline V gene has CDR1 TSWWSYY and CDR2 QGS. Losses at the gene ends were 3 bases for V and 12 bases for J; bases not matched to a gene: 7. The CDR3 spans 13 residues.

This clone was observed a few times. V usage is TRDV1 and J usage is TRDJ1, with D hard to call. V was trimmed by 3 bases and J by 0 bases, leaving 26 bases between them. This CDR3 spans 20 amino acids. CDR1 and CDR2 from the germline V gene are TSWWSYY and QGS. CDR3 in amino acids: CALGDPGRRLIRGHTDKLIF. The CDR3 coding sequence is TGTGCTCTTGGGGACCCCGGCCGACGCCTTATTCGGGGCCACACCGATAAACTCATCTTT.

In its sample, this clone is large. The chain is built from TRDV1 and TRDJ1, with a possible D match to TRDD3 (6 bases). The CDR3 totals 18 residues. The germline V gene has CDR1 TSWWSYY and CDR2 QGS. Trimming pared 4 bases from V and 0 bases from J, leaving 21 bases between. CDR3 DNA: TGTGCTCTTGGGGGTCTTAGTATACTGGGTTCGGACACCGATAAACTCATCTTT. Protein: CALGGLSILGSDTDKLIF.

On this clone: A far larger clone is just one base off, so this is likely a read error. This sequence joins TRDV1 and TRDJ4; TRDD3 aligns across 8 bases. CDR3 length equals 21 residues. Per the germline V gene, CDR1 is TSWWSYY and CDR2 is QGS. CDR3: CALGKKPYRGIRDALARHLIF. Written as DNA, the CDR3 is TGTGCTCTTGGGAAAAAACCCTACAGAGGGATACGAGATGCGTTGGCCAGACACCTGATCTTT.

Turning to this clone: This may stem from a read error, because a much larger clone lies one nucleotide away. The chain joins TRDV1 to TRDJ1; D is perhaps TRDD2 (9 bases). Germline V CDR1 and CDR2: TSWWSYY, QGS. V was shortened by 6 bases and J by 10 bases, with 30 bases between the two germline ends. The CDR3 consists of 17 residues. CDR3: CALGLPTPLWGRPGLIF. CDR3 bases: TGTGCTCTTGGCCTTCCTACGCCCCTCTGGGGGAGACCGGGACTCATCTTT.

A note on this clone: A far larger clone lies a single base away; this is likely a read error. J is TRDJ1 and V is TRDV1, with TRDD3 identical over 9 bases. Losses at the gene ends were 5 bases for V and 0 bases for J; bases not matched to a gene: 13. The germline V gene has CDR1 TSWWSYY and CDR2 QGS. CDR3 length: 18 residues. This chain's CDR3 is CALGFAPYWGRDTDKLIF. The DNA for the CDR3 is TGTGCTCTTGGGTTCGCTCCGTACTGGGGGAGGGACACCGATAAACTCATCTTT.

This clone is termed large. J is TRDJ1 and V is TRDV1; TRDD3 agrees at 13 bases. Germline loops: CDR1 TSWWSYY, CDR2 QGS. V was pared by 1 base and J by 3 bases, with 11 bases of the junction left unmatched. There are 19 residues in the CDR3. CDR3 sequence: CALGERPVLGDTGADKLIF. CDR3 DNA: TGTGCTCTTGGGGAACGACCCGTACTGGGGGATACGGGGGCCGATAAACTCATCTTT.

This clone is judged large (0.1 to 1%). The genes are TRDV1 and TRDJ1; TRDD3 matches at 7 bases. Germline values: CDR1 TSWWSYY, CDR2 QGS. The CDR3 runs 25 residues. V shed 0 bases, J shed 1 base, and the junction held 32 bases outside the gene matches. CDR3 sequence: CALGELGLGIFPHPILGPLTDKLIF. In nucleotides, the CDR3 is TGTGCTCTTGGGGAACTAGGATTAGGGATATTCCCTCACCCCATACTGGGGCCCCTCACCGATAAACTCATCTTT.

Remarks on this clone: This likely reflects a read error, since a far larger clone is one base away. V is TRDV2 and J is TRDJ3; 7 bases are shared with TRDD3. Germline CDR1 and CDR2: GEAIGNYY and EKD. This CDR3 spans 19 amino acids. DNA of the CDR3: TGTGCCTGTGACACCGGGGACTGGGGATCGTGGTGGGACGCCCGACAGATGTTTTTC. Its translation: CACDTGDWGSWWDARQMFF.

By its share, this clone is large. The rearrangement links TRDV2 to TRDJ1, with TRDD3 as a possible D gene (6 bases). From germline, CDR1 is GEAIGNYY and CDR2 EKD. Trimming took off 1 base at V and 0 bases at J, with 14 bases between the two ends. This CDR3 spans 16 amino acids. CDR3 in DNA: TGTGCCTGTGACACTTTGAGGGGGACTCACACCGATAAACTCATCTTT. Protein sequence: CACDTLRGTHTDKLIF.

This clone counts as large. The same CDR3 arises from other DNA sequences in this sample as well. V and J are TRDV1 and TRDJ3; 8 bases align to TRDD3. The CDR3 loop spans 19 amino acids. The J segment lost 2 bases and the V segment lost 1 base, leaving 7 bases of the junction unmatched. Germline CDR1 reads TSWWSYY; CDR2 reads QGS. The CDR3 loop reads CALGERNWGAPWDTRQMFF. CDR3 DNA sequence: TGTGCTCTTGGGGAACGTAACTGGGGGGCTCCCTGGGACACCCGACAGATGTTTTTC.

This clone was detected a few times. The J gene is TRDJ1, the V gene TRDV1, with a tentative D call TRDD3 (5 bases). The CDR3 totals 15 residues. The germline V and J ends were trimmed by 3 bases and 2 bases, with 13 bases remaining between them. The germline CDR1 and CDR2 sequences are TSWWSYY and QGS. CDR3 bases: TGTGCTCTTGGGGATTTCTCATACGCGACCGATAAACTCATCTTT. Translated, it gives CALGDFSYATDKLIF.

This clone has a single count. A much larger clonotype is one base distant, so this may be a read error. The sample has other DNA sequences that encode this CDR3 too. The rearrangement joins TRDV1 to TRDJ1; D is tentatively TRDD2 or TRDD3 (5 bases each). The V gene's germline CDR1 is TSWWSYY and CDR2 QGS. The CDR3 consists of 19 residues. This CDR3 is CALGELTSVKLPTFVKLIF. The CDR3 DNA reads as TGTGCTCTCGGGGAGCTCACTAGCGTCAAACTTCCAACGTTTGTTAAACTCATCTTT.